This paragraph covers one T cell receptor beta chain sequence. The antigen is unknown. 13 Jbeta primers and 60 Vbeta primers were used for the PCR. Under the authors' procedure: In a later analysis, of 80 million to 90 million unique beta chains, around 9.9 million appeared in at least two donors. The table came from immunoSEQ multiplex PCR; TCRdb's copy has only in-frame clones and leaves some out. That table is the source of V, J and clone size, and D and trimming were worked out from the DNA. This sample has about 160,000 clones, with roughly 79% found just once. This sample was included in a study of cytomegalovirus exposure and HLA in healthy donors. Whole-study findings and limits: As a later analysis showed, a missense DCLRE1C variant was linked to trimming of TCR beta V- and J-genes. Most TCR sequences were seen very rarely across donors, but some public TCRs occurred in many.

The clonotype comes from a man aged 25 to 45 in good health and CMV-seronegative. The sample comprised PBMCs.

The CDR3 loop reads CASSGRTGGGPDTQYF. The CDR3 DNA reads TGTGCCAGCAGTGGCCGGACAGGGGGGGGTCCAGATACGCAGTATTTT. The J gene is TRBJ2-3, the V gene TRBV6-1; TRBD1 aligns across 10 bases. CDR3 length: 16 amino acids. The germline CDR1 and CDR2 sequences are MNHNS and SASEGT. J gave up 4 bases and V 4 bases, and 8 bases lay outside the gene matches.